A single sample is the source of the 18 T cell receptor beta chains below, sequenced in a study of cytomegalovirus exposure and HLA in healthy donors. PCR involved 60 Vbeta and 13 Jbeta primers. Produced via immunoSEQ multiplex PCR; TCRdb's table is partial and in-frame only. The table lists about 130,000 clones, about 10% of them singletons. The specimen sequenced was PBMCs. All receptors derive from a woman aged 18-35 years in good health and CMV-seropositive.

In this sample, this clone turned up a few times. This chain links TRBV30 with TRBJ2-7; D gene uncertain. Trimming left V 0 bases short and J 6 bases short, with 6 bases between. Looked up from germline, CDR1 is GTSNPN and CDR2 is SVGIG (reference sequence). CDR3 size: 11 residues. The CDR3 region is CAWSVLSEQYF. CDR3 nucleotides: TGTGCCTGGAGTGTACTTAGCGAGCAGTACTTC.

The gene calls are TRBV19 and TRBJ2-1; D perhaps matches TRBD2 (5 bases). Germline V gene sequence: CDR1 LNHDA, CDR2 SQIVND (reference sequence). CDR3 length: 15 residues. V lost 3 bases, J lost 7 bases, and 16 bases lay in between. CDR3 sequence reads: CASSIYSNTGNEQFF. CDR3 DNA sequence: TGTGCCAGTAGTATCTACTCCAACACGGGGAATGAGCAGTTCTTC.

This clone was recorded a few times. This CDR3 is CASSLGGGETDTQYF. In nucleotides, the CDR3 is TGTGCCAGCAGCTTGGGGGGCGGGGAGACAGATACGCAGTATTTT. The V and J genes are TRBV5-4 and TRBJ2-3, with D maybe TRBD2 (6 bases). CDR3 length equals 15 residues. Per germline, CDR1 SGHNT and CDR2 YYREEE (reference sequence). V was pared by 0 bases and J by 3 bases, with 11 bases between.

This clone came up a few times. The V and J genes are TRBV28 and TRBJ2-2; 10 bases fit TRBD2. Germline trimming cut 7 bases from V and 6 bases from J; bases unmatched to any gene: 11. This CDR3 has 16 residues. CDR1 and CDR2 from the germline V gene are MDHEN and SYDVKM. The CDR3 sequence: CASTPPSGSFPGELFF. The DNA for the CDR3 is TGTGCCAGCACCCCCCCTAGCGGGAGTTTCCCCGGGGAGCTGTTTTTT.

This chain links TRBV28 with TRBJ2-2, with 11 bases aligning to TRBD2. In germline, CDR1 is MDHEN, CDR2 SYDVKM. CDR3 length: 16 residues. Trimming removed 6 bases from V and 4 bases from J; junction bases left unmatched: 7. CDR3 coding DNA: TGTGCCAGCAGCCACACTAGCGGGAGAGTCACCGGGGAGCTGTTTTTT. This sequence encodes CASSHTSGRVTGELFF.

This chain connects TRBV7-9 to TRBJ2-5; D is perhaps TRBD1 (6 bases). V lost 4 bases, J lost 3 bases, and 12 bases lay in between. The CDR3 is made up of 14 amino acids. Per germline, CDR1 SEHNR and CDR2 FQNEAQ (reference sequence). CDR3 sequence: CASSSSGTKETQYF. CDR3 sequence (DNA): TGTGCCAGCAGCTCTTCCGGGACAAAAGAGACCCAGTACTTC.

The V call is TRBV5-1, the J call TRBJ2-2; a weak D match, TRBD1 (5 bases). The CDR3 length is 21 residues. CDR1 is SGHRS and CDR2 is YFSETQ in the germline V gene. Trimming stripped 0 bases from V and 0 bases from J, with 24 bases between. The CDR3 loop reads CASSLDFRGGGVNANTGELFF. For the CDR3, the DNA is TGCGCCAGCAGCTTGGATTTTAGGGGTGGTGGAGTTAACGCGAACACCGGGGAGCTGTTTTTT.

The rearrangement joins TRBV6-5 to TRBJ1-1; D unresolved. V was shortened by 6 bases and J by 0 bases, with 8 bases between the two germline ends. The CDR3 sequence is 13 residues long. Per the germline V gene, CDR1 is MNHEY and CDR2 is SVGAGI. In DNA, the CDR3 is TGTGCCAGCAGGAAGAGGGTGAACACTGAAGCTTTCTTT. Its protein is CASRKRVNTEAFF.

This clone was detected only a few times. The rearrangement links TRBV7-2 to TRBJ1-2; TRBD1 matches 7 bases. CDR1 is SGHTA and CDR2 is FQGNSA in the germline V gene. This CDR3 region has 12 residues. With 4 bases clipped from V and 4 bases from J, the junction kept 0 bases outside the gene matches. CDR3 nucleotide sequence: TGTGCCAGCAGCTGGGACAGCTATGGCTACACCTTC. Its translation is CASSWDSYGYTF. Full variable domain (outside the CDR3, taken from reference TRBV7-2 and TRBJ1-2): GAGVSQSPSNKVTEKGKDVELRCDPISGHTALYWYRQSLGQGLEFLIYFQGNSAPDKSGLPSDRFSAERTGGSVSTLTIQRTQQEDSAVYLCASSWDSYGYTFGSGTRLTVV.

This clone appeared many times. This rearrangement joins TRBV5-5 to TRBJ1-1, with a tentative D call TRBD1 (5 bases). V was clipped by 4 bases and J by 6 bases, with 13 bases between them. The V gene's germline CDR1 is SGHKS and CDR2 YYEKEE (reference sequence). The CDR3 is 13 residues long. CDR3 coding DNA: TGTGCCAGCAGCCTGACGGGGGACCCTGAAGCTTTCTTT. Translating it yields CASSLTGDPEAFF. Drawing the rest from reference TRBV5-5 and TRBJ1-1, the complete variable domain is DAGVTQSPTHLIKTRGQQVTLRCSPISGHKSVSWYQQVLGQGPQFIFQYYEKEERGRGNFPDRFSARQFPNYSSELNVNALLLGDSALYLCASSLTGDPEAFFGQGTRLTVV.

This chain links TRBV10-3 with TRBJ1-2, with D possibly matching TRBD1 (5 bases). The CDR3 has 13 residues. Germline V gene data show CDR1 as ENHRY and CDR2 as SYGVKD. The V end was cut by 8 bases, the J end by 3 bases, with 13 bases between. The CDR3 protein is CAIRDGGDYGYTF. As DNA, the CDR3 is TGTGCCATCCGGGACGGGGGGGACTATGGCTACACCTTC.

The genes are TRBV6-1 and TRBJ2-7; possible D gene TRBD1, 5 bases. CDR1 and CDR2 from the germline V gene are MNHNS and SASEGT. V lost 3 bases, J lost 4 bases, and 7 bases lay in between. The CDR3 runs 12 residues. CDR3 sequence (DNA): TGTGCCAGCAGTGAGACAGCTTACGAGCAGTACTTC. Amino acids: CASSETAYEQYF.

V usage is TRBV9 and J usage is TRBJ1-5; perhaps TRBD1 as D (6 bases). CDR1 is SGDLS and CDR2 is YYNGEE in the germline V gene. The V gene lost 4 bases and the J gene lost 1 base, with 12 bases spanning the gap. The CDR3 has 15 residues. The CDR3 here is CASSLEGGSNQPQHF. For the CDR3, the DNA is TGTGCCAGCAGCCTGGAGGGGGGGAGCAATCAGCCCCAGCATTTT.

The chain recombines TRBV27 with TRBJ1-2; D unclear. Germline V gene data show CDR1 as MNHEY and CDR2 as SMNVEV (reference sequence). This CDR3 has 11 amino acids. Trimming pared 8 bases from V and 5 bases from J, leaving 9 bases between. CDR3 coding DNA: TGTGCCAGCGGTACAGATTATGGCTACACCTTC. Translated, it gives CASGTDYGYTF.

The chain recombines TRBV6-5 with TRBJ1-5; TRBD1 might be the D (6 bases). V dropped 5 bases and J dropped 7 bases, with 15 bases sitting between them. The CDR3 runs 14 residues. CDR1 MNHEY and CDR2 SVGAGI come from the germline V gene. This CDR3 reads CASSPKGGRQPQHF. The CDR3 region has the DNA TGTGCCAGCAGTCCCAAAGGGGGACGGCAGCCCCAGCATTTT.

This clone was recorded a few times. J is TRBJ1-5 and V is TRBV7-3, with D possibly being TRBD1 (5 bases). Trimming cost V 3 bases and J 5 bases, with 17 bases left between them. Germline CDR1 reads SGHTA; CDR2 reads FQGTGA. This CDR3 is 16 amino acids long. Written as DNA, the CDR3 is TGTGCCAGCAGCTTCCACCCACGGGGGGGGGATCAGCCCCAGCATTTT. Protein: CASSFHPRGGDQPQHF.

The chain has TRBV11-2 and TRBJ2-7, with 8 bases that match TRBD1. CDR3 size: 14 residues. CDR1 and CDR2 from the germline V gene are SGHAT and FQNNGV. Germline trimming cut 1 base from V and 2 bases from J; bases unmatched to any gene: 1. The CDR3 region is CASSLGTGTYEQYF. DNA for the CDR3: TGTGCCAGCAGCTTAGGGACAGGGACCTACGAGCAGTACTTC. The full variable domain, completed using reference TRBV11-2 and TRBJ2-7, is EAGVAQSPRYKIIEKRQSVAFWCNPISGHATLYWYQQILGQGPKLLIQFQNNGVVDDSQLPKDRFSAERLKGVDSTLKIQPAKLEDSAVYLCASSLGTGTYEQYFGPGTRLTVT.

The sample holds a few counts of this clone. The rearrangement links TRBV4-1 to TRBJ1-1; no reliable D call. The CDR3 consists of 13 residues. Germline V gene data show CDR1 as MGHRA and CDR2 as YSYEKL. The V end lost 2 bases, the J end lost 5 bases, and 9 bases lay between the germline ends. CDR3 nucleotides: TGCGCCAGCAGCCAATGGTCGGGGACTGAAGCTTTCTTT. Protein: CASSQWSGTEAFF.